The 22 T cell receptor beta chains listed next were all sequenced from one sample in a study of T-cell reconstitution after alpha-beta-depleted transplantation in children. Unique molecular identifiers were incorporated during preparation of the TCRbeta library. TCRdb reprocessed the PCR reads with MiXCR, giving one entry per CDR3 protein. Here the sample spans 150,000 to 200,000 distinct CDR3 sequences, roughly 10% being singletons. This sample comprised PBMCs, obtained before TCRalphabeta/CD19-depleted stem cell transplant. These receptors all stem from a boy between 2 and 10 years old with acute myeloid leukemia, due to receive a stem cell transplant.

The sample holds many counts of this clonotype. The gene calls are TRBV6-1 and TRBJ2-1; maybe TRBD2 (5 bases). From germline, CDR1 is MNHNS and CDR2 SASEGT. The ends were cut back, 3 bases at V and 4 bases at J, with 13 bases in the middle. The CDR3 extends over 15 amino acids. Here the CDR3 DNA reads TGTGCCAGCAGTGAGTTAGCGACTACGTACAATGAGCAGTTCTTC. This codes for CASSELATTYNEQFF.

This clonotype was counted at least ten times. The chain joins TRBV12-3 or TRBV12-4 to TRBJ2-3; D is perhaps TRBD1 (6 bases). V was cut by 8 bases and J by 1 base, with 19 bases left in between. The CDR3 loop spans 16 amino acids. The DNA of the CDR3 is TGTGCCAGCGTCTTATGGGTTGGGGGCGGCACAGATACGCAGTATTTT. Translating it yields CASVLWVGGGTDTQYF.

This clonotype was detected ten times or more. The rearrangement links TRBV24-1 to TRBJ2-1; 8 bases match TRBD1. After removal of 9 bases from V and 7 bases from J, the junction contained 4 bases not matched to a gene. The CDR3 totals 12 residues. The germline V gene has CDR1 KGHDR and CDR2 SFDVKD. DNA of the CDR3: TGTGCCACCCAGACAGGGGTGAATGAGCAGTTCTTC. The encoded protein is CATQTGVNEQFF.

Many counts were recorded for this clonotype. The chain joins TRBV5-1 to TRBJ2-3; 9 bases match TRBD2. With 7 bases clipped from V and 1 base from J, the junction kept 10 bases outside the gene matches. Germline V gene data show CDR1 as SGHRS and CDR2 as YFSETQ. The CDR3 runs 16 residues. Written as DNA, the CDR3 is TGCGCCAGCGGATCTAGCGGGGAGCCGGGCACAGATACGCAGTATTTT. It encodes CASGSSGEPGTDTQYF.

The chain joins TRBV20-1 to TRBJ2-1; 9 nucleotides agree with TRBD1. Germline-derived CDR1 and CDR2 are DFQATT and SNEGSKA (reference sequence). This CDR3 region has 13 residues. The trim removed 5 bases at V and 8 bases at J, leaving 7 bases unmatched. The CDR3 nucleotides read TGCAGTGCTGACAGGGGGATGGGCTATGAGCAGTTCTTC. It encodes CSADRGMGYEQFF.

This clonotype appeared many times. The chain links TRBV20-1 to TRBJ2-1, with 11 bases identical to TRBD1. CDR1 and CDR2 from the germline V gene are DFQATT and SNEGSKA (reference sequence). Trimming cost V 5 bases and J 7 bases; bases outside gene matches: 10. The CDR3 runs to 15 residues. CDR3 in DNA: TGCAGTGCTTACCCCCGGGACAGGGGGGGAAATGAGCAGTTCTTC. Protein sequence: CSAYPRDRGGNEQFF.

This clonotype was seen repeatedly, ten times or more. The rearrangement links TRBV29-1 to TRBJ2-7; D gene uncertain. Trimming took off 2 bases at V and 6 bases at J, with 14 bases between the two ends. The CDR3 sequence is 13 residues long. Germline V gene sequence: CDR1 SQVTM, CDR2 ANQGSEA. CDR3 protein: CSVEYYTGGEQYF. Written as DNA, the CDR3 is TGCAGCGTTGAATATTATACGGGTGGCGAGCAGTACTTC.

This clonotype was found many times. The chain couples TRBV11-2 to TRBJ2-7; the D gene is possibly TRBD1 (5 bases). Trimming took 2 bases from V and 2 from J, leaving 10 bases between them. The CDR3 length is 14 residues. The V gene's germline CDR1 is SGHAT and CDR2 FQNNGV. The CDR3 sequence is CASSLWGRAYEQYF. The CDR3 region has the DNA TGTGCCAGCAGCTTATGGGGCAGAGCCTACGAGCAGTACTTC.

Ten or more counts support this clonotype. V and J are TRBV5-1 and TRBJ2-1; 8 bases fit TRBD2. Germline CDR1 and CDR2: SGHRS and YFSETQ. The V and J ends lost 0 bases and 5 bases, in that order; junction bases with no gene match: 4. This CDR3 region has 15 residues. CDR3 sequence (DNA): TGCGCCAGCAGCTTGGACACTAGCGGACACAATGAGCAGTTCTTC. Amino acid sequence: CASSLDTSGHNEQFF.

This clonotype was seen many times. This chain joins TRBV12-3 or TRBV12-4 and TRBJ2-1, with 9 bases that match TRBD1. The CDR3 is 17 amino acids. The junction had 22 bases not matched to a gene; V was cut back by 4 bases and J by 15 bases. CDR3 DNA: TGTGCCAGCAGTTCCTCGACTGTTAGGACAGGGGTCGGTATGCGGTTCTTC. This encodes CASSSSTVRTGVGMRFF.

This clonotype was found many times. V is TRBV3-1 and J is TRBJ1-1; 7 bases fit TRBD1. Germline CDR1 reads LGHDT; CDR2 reads YNNKEL (reference sequence). The CDR3 contains 14 residues. The J segment lost 4 bases and the V segment lost 4 bases, leaving 6 bases of the junction unmatched. For the CDR3, the DNA is TGTGCCAGCAGCCGACAGGGATTAGGCACTGAAGCTTTCTTT. As protein: CASSRQGLGTEAFF.

This clonotype was counted ten times or more. The rearrangement uses TRBV7-3 and TRBJ2-1, with 7 bases fitting TRBD2. Germline V gene sequence: CDR1 SGHTA, CDR2 FQGTGA. There are 15 residues in the CDR3. V shed 5 bases and J 5 bases; nucleotides not matched to a gene: 9. CDR3 sequence reads: CASSLYGDYNNEQFF. CDR3 nucleotides: TGTGCCAGCAGCCTTTACGGGGACTATAACAATGAGCAGTTCTTC.

This clonotype was picked up many times. V gene TRBV12-3 or TRBV12-4 combines with J gene TRBJ2-1; D not certain. Trimming removed 2 bases from V and 6 bases from J, with 8 bases in between. The CDR3 runs 13 residues. The CDR3 here is CASSLRPTNEQFF. The CDR3 nucleotides read TGTGCCAGCAGTTTAAGGCCGACCAATGAGCAGTTCTTC.

This clonotype has ten or more counts. The rearrangement joins TRBV4-1 to TRBJ1-6, with D unresolved. This CDR3 spans 16 amino acids. The germline CDR1 and CDR2 sequences are MGHRA and YSYEKL. V lost 1 base and J lost 6, with 13 bases in between. The DNA for the CDR3 is TGCGCCAGCAGCCAAGGGATAGGCGGATTTAATTCACCCCTCCACTTT. This sequence encodes CASSQGIGGFNSPLHF.

In its sample, this clonotype was seen many times. The chain carries TRBV15 and TRBJ2-1; a possible D gene is TRBD1 (5 bases). The CDR3 covers 18 residues. The V gene lost 0 bases and the J gene lost 6 bases, with 21 bases spanning the gap. CDR1 and CDR2 (germline): LNHNV, YYDKDF (reference sequence). CDR3 region: CATSRDTGVRYPRNEQFF. The CDR3 nucleotides read TGTGCCACCAGCAGAGATACAGGAGTTCGCTACCCCCGCAATGAGCAGTTCTTC.

This clonotype was picked up many times. This chain joins TRBV28 and TRBJ2-3; 7 bases are shared with TRBD2. The CDR3 totals 16 residues. The V segment lost 5 bases and the J segment 4 bases; nucleotides outside the gene matches: 12. Germline V gene data show CDR1 as MDHEN and CDR2 as SYDVKM. The CDR3 reads CASSRGDRSEADTQYF. CDR3 nucleotides: TGTGCCAGCAGTCGGGGGGACCGATCGGAGGCAGATACGCAGTATTTT.

This clonotype was counted at least ten times. This chain joins TRBV7-3 and TRBJ1-4, with 8 bases that match TRBD1. Losses at the gene ends were 2 bases for V and 3 bases for J; bases not matched to a gene: 17. Germline loops: CDR1 SGHTA, CDR2 FQGTGA. This CDR3 contains 20 residues. CDR3 sequence reads: CASSLSGQGICYAANEKLFF. Here the CDR3 DNA reads TGTGCCAGCAGCTTATCAGGACAGGGAATTTGTTATGCAGCTAATGAAAAACTGTTTTTT.

In this sample, this clonotype turned up many times. The gene calls are TRBV6-5 and TRBJ2-1; 11 positions agree with TRBD2. Germline values: CDR1 MNHEY, CDR2 SVGAGI. V was clipped by 4 bases and J by 3 bases; unmatched bases: 5. This CDR3 comprises 16 residues. The CDR3 spells CASSSGLAGIYNEQFF. The CDR3 nucleotides are TGTGCCAGCAGTTCCGGACTAGCGGGCATCTACAATGAGCAGTTCTTC.

This clonotype was picked up many times. The chain links TRBV12-3 or TRBV12-4 to TRBJ2-2, with D maybe TRBD2 (5 bases). The V end was cut by 7 bases, the J end by 3 bases, with 18 bases between. This CDR3 is 16 amino acids long. CDR3 in DNA: TGTGCCAGCATTTTTCAGAAGACGGGATACACCGGGGAGCTGTTTTTT. Its protein product is CASIFQKTGYTGELFF.

This clonotype was observed many times. The J gene is TRBJ2-4, the V gene TRBV6-5, with D unclear. Germline lookup yields CDR1 MNHEY and CDR2 SVGAGI. The CDR3 covers 13 residues. V lost 0 bases to trimming and J lost 5 bases, with 5 bases between them. The CDR3 DNA reads TGTGCCAGCAGTTACTCAGGACAAAACATTCAGTACTTC. Protein: CASSYSGQNIQYF.

The table lists this clonotype with many counts. V gene TRBV28 combines with J gene TRBJ2-2; D unresolved. The CDR3 length is 15 residues. Trimming stripped 0 bases from V and 0 bases from J, with 5 bases between. The V gene's germline CDR1 is MDHEN and CDR2 SYDVKM. CDR3 region: CASSLWQANTGELFF. The CDR3, as DNA: TGTGCCAGCAGTTTATGGCAGGCGAACACCGGGGAGCTGTTTTTT.

This clonotype came up a few times. This chain connects TRBV6-5 to TRBJ2-1; TRBD2 agrees at 7 bases. Trimming cost V 2 bases and J 8 bases; bases outside gene matches: 12. Germline assignment: CDR1 MNHEY and CDR2 SVGAGI. The CDR3 spans 16 residues. In DNA form, the CDR3 reads TGTGCCAGCAGTTACACCCTCGGCGGGAGAAAGGATGAGCAGTTCTTC. This encodes CASSYTLGGRKDEQFF.